The 10 T cell receptor beta chains given below trace back to one sample, sequenced in a study of PD-1 blockade in classical Hodgkin lymphoma. Method: immunoSEQ multiplex PCR; TCRdb's copy keeps in-frame clones and lacks some. The profile shows 17,000 or so clones, 84% of them singletons. Noted time point: newly diagnosed, previously untreated cHL patient sample. Material: peripheral blood mononuclear cells (PBMCs). The receptor set was obtained from a human donor with classical Hodgkin lymphoma.

Turning to this clone: A read error may account for a junction end that differs from germline. The rearrangement uses TRBV7-7 and TRBJ2-6; D is undetermined. Germline loops: CDR1 SSHAT, CDR2 FNYEAQ (reference sequence). The CDR3 is made up of 13 amino acids. The CDR3 region is CASSPPGANVLTF. The DNA for the CDR3 is TGTGCTAGCAGCCCACCCGGGGCCAACGTCCTGACTTTC. Complete variable domain (other parts from reference TRBV7-7 and TRBJ2-6): GAGVSQSPRYKVTKRGQDVTLRCDPISSHATLYWYQQALGQGPEFLTYFNYEAQPDKSGLPSDRFSAERPEGSISTLTIQRTEQRDSAMYRCASSPPGANVLTFGAGSRLTVL.

The rearrangement uses TRBV5-6 and TRBJ2-1, with D possibly TRBD2 on 6 matching bases. CDR3 length: 13 amino acids. The V and J ends lost 2 bases and 7 bases respectively, with 10 bases between them. CDR1 and CDR2 from the germline V gene are SGHDT and YYEEEE. The CDR3 loop reads CASSFRGTNEQFF. As DNA, the CDR3 is TGTGCCAGCAGCTTTCGCGGGACGAATGAGCAGTTCTTC.

This chain connects TRBV15 to TRBJ1-3; no clear D. The V gene lost 1 base and the J gene lost 0 bases, with 13 bases spanning the gap. The CDR3 consists of 17 residues. Germline assignment: CDR1 LNHNV and CDR2 YYDKDF (reference sequence). The CDR3: CATSRVLGQDSGNTIYF. The DNA of the CDR3 is TGTGCCACCAGCAGAGTTCTCGGGCAAGACTCTGGAAACACCATATATTTT.

The chain links TRBV28 to TRBJ2-5; 11 nucleotides agree with TRBD2. Per germline, CDR1 MDHEN and CDR2 SYDVKM. CDR3 length: 14 amino acids. The ends lost 10 bases at V and 1 base at J; junction bases unmatched: 5. In DNA form, the CDR3 reads TGTGCCATCGGGACTAGCGGCTTCCAAGAGACCCAGTACTTC. It specifies CAIGTSGFQETQYF.

CDR3 DNA sequence: TGTGCCAGTAGTATCATCGGGGATTACGAGCAGTACTTC. Translated, it gives CASSIIGDYEQYF. The gene calls are TRBV19 and TRBJ2-7; D possibly corresponds to TRBD2 (5 bases). Trimming removed 3 bases from V and 4 bases from J, with 10 bases in between. The CDR3 has 13 residues. Germline V gives CDR1 LNHDA, CDR2 SQIVND (reference sequence).

The chain uses TRBV7-9 and TRBJ1-2; D gene ambiguous. Deletions cut 11 bases from V and 7 bases from J, with 23 bases between. Germline V gene lookup returns CDR1 SEHNR and CDR2 FQNEAQ (reference sequence). The CDR3 contains 14 residues. CDR3 residues: CAGSVVRAASGYTF. The CDR3 DNA reads as TGTGCCGGATCTGTCGTAAGAGCGGCATCTGGCTACACCTTC.

The chain combines TRBV27 with TRBJ2-7, with D tentatively TRBD2 (6 bases). This CDR3 spans 14 amino acids. Trimming stripped 6 bases from V and 5 bases from J, with 17 bases between. The germline gives CDR1 MNHEY, CDR2 SMNVEV (reference sequence). CDR3 nucleotide sequence: TGTGCCAGCAGGCGCCGGGACTTCAACCACGAGCAGTACTTC. Translated: CASRRRDFNHEQYF.

This chain links TRBV28 with TRBJ2-1; no definite D call. Trimming shortened V by 1 base and J by 9 bases, and 7 bases separated the two germline ends. CDR1 is MDHEN, CDR2 SYDVKM, per germline. The CDR3 totals 12 residues. The CDR3 protein is CASSLSPAEQFF. The CDR3 DNA follows: TGTGCCAGCAGTTTATCCCCGGCTGAGCAGTTCTTC.

V and J are TRBV13 and TRBJ1-3; the D is unclear. The germline V gene encodes CDR1 PRHDT and CDR2 FYEKMQ (reference sequence). This CDR3 comprises 14 residues. The V and J ends lost 4 bases and 1 base respectively, with 8 bases between them. This CDR3 reads CASSSRASGNTIYF. In DNA, the CDR3 is TGTGCCAGCAGCTCCCGAGCGTCTGGAAACACCATATATTTT.

J is TRBJ2-3 and V is TRBV10-3; tentative D call: TRBD2 (6 bases). The germline V gene encodes CDR1 ENHRY and CDR2 SYGVKD. The CDR3 loop spans 13 amino acids. V lost 10 bases to trimming and J lost 2 bases, with 13 bases between them. CDR3 in amino acids: CATCSGVTDTQYF. The CDR3 nucleotides are TGTGCCACATGTTCGGGGGTCACAGATACGCAGTATTTT.